The rows below give T cell receptor beta chains drawn from one sample of a study of cytomegalovirus exposure and HLA in healthy donors. Only in-frame clones appear in the TCRdb table, and some are missing; sequencing was by immunoSEQ multiplex PCR. This table holds some 100,000 clones, about 75% found once. The source material was PBMCs. The source is a woman aged 18-29 years in good health and CMV-seropositive. The CDR3 runs from the conserved cysteine through the conserved F or W. Fields, in order: clone size, D gene, J gene, V gene, CDR3 protein, CDR3 DNA. The D gene is left open where the match is weak. Where a row states a size, it is once, few, many or the class of an expanded clone; other rows omit it.

abundance: NA
d_gene: NA
j_gene: TRBJ2-1
v_gene: TRBV28
CDR3aa: CASSLYNPSSYNEQFF
CDR3nt: TGTGCCAGCAGTTTATACAACCCTAGCTCCTACAATGAGCAGTTCTTC

abundance: NA
d_gene: NA
j_gene: TRBJ1-1
v_gene: TRBV10-3
CDR3aa: CAISEGSRGNTEAFF
CDR3nt: TGTGCCATCAGTGAAGGGTCCAGGGGGAACACTGAAGCTTTCTTT

abundance: NA
d_gene: TRBD2
j_gene: TRBJ2-1
v_gene: TRBV7-9
CDR3aa: CASRPLAGGSYNEQFF
CDR3nt: TGTGCCAGCAGACCCTTAGCGGGAGGTTCCTACAATGAGCAGTTCTTC

abundance: NA
d_gene: TRBD2
j_gene: TRBJ2-1
v_gene: TRBV29-1
CDR3aa: CSAAKREYYNEQFF
CDR3nt: TGCAGCGCCGCGAAGCGGGAGTACTACAATGAGCAGTTCTTC

abundance: NA
d_gene: TRBD1
j_gene: TRBJ2-1
v_gene: TRBV28
CDR3aa: CASSFPTGGDEQFF
CDR3nt: TGTGCCAGCAGTTTTCCGACAGGGGGTGATGAGCAGTTCTTC

abundance: NA
d_gene: NA
j_gene: TRBJ2-5
v_gene: TRBV5-4
CDR3aa: CASSLTGREETQYF
CDR3nt: TGTGCCAGCAGCTTGACCGGGAGAGAAGAGACCCAGTACTTC

abundance: NA
d_gene: TRBD1
j_gene: TRBJ1-5
v_gene: TRBV28
CDR3aa: CASRTGQGATQPQHF
CDR3nt: TGTGCCAGCAGAACGGGACAGGGGGCAACTCAGCCCCAGCATTTT

abundance: NA
d_gene: TRBD1
j_gene: TRBJ1-2
v_gene: TRBV5-6
CDR3aa: CASSWGTGRYGYTF
CDR3nt: TGTGCCAGCAGCTGGGGGACAGGGCGCTATGGCTACACCTTC

abundance: NA
d_gene: TRBD1
j_gene: TRBJ2-7
v_gene: TRBV6-5
CDR3aa: CASSYEGQFWEQYF
CDR3nt: TGTGCCAGCAGTTACGAGGGACAGTTCTGGGAGCAGTACTTC

abundance: NA
d_gene: NA
j_gene: TRBJ2-3
v_gene: TRBV5-8
CDR3aa: CASSLSKDTQYF
CDR3nt: TGTGCCAGCAGCCTAAGTAAGGATACGCAGTATTTT

abundance: NA
d_gene: NA
j_gene: TRBJ1-3
v_gene: TRBV6-5
CDR3aa: CASSAQEFTGNTIYF
CDR3nt: TGTGCCAGCAGTGCACAGGAGTTTACTGGAAACACCATATATTTT

abundance: few
d_gene: NA
j_gene: TRBJ2-1
v_gene: TRBV6-4
CDR3aa: CASSDSIDRNEQFF
CDR3nt: TGTGCCAGCAGTGACTCTATAGACAGGAATGAGCAGTTCTTC

abundance: NA
d_gene: TRBD1
j_gene: TRBJ2-6
v_gene: TRBV27
CDR3aa: CASSLGQVGLGANVLTF
CDR3nt: TGTGCCAGCAGTTTGGGACAGGTTGGTCTTGGGGCCAACGTCCTGACTTTC

abundance: NA
d_gene: NA
j_gene: TRBJ1-1
v_gene: TRBV4-3
CDR3aa: CASSTNPPSHSTGTEAFF
CDR3nt: TGCGCCAGCAGCACCAATCCACCAAGCCACTCTACTGGCACTGAAGCTTTCTTT

abundance: NA
d_gene: TRBD1
j_gene: TRBJ2-3
v_gene: TRBV7-2
CDR3aa: CASSSDRTRDRASTDTQYF
CDR3nt: TGTGCCAGCAGCTCAGACCGCACCCGTGACAGGGCTAGCACAGATACGCAGTATTTT

abundance: NA
d_gene: TRBD1
j_gene: TRBJ2-6
v_gene: TRBV27
CDR3aa: CASSPRDRVYGANVLTF
CDR3nt: TGTGCCAGCAGTCCTCGGGACAGGGTCTACGGGGCCAACGTCCTGACTTTC

abundance: NA
d_gene: NA
j_gene: TRBJ2-7
v_gene: TRBV11-1
CDR3aa: CASSLGSGYSYEQYF
CDR3nt: TGTGCCAGCAGCCTCGGGTCAGGGTACTCCTACGAGCAGTACTTC

abundance: NA
d_gene: TRBD2
j_gene: TRBJ2-2
v_gene: TRBV9
CDR3aa: CASSVGDAGLNTGELFF
CDR3nt: TGTGCCAGCAGCGTAGGGGACGCGGGACTAAACACCGGGGAGCTGTTTTTT

abundance: NA
d_gene: TRBD2
j_gene: TRBJ2-1
v_gene: TRBV4-3
CDR3aa: CASSQDGGSEQFF
CDR3nt: TGCGCCAGCAGCCAAGACGGGGGGTCTGAGCAGTTCTTC

abundance: NA
d_gene: NA
j_gene: TRBJ2-7
v_gene: TRBV6-1
CDR3aa: CASSEGRAGSYEQYF
CDR3nt: TGTGCCAGCAGTGAAGGCAGGGCGGGATCCTACGAGCAGTACTTC

abundance: once
d_gene: NA
j_gene: TRBJ2-7
v_gene: TRBV2
CDR3aa: CASSEAGVYEQYF
CDR3nt: TGTGCCAGCAGTGAAGCGGGAGTGTACGAGCAGTACTTC

abundance: NA
d_gene: NA
j_gene: TRBJ2-1
v_gene: TRBV7-3
CDR3aa: CASSTLAPEGYNEQFF
CDR3nt: TGTGCCAGCAGCACACTAGCCCCCGAGGGCTACAATGAGCAGTTCTTC

abundance: NA
d_gene: TRBD1
j_gene: TRBJ1-2
v_gene: TRBV13
CDR3aa: CASSLSLQGAGGYTF
CDR3nt: TGTGCCAGCAGCTTGTCCTTACAGGGGGCGGGTGGCTACACCTTC

abundance: NA
d_gene: TRBD1
j_gene: TRBJ2-5
v_gene: TRBV13
CDR3aa: CASSLERGLETQYF
CDR3nt: TGTGCCAGCAGCTTAGAGAGGGGGCTAGAGACCCAGTACTTC

abundance: once
d_gene: NA
j_gene: TRBJ2-7
v_gene: TRBV29-1
CDR3aa: CSVEDISGKETYEQYF
CDR3nt: TGCAGCGTTGAAGACATTAGCGGAAAGGAGACCTACGAGCAGTACTTC

abundance: NA
d_gene: TRBD2
j_gene: TRBJ2-3
v_gene: TRBV13
CDR3aa: CASSSRLAGTDTQYF
CDR3nt: TGTGCCAGCAGCTCCCGACTAGCGGGCACAGATACGCAGTATTTT

abundance: NA
d_gene: TRBD2
j_gene: TRBJ2-1
v_gene: TRBV19
CDR3aa: CASSPGTSGRAPFYNEQFF
CDR3nt: TGTGCCAGTAGCCCCGGGACTAGCGGGAGGGCCCCCTTCTACAATGAGCAGTTCTTC

abundance: NA
d_gene: NA
j_gene: TRBJ1-3
v_gene: TRBV6-5
CDR3aa: CASRQRGGSGNTIYF
CDR3nt: TGTGCCAGCAGACAACGAGGGGGCTCTGGAAACACCATATATTTT

abundance: once
d_gene: TRBD1
j_gene: TRBJ1-1
v_gene: TRBV13
CDR3aa: CASSYQGGAFF
CDR3nt: TGTGCCAGCAGCTATCAGGGGGGAGCTTTCTTT

abundance: few
d_gene: NA
j_gene: TRBJ2-1
v_gene: TRBV6-5
CDR3aa: CASSRRTLRRDEQFF
CDR3nt: TGTGCCAGCAGTCGTCGGACCCTACGCAGGGATGAGCAGTTCTTC

abundance: NA
d_gene: TRBD2
j_gene: TRBJ2-1
v_gene: TRBV27
CDR3aa: CASSLISRLAINEQFF
CDR3nt: TGTGCCAGCAGTTTAATATCGAGACTAGCGATCAATGAGCAGTTCTTC

abundance: few
d_gene: NA
j_gene: TRBJ2-3
v_gene: TRBV30
CDR3aa: CAWSGPSESHKSRNTQYF
CDR3nt: TGTGCCTGGAGTGGGCCCAGCGAGAGCCACAAGAGTAGGAATACGCAGTATTTT

abundance: NA
d_gene: NA
j_gene: TRBJ2-1
v_gene: TRBV12-2
CDR3aa: CASRLQGHASGLAGGGQFF
CDR3nt: TGTGCAAGTCGCTTACAGGGCCACGCGTCGGGACTAGCGGGAGGGGGGCAGTTCTTC

abundance: NA
d_gene: NA
j_gene: TRBJ2-7
v_gene: TRBV10-3
CDR3aa: CAISVTGTQSPYEQYF
CDR3nt: TGTGCCATCAGTGTGACAGGCACCCAGAGTCCCTACGAGCAGTACTTC

abundance: NA
d_gene: NA
j_gene: TRBJ1-5
v_gene: TRBV13
CDR3aa: CASSFQGGEPQHF
CDR3nt: TGTGCCAGCAGCTTCCAGGGAGGCGAGCCCCAGCATTTT

abundance: few
d_gene: TRBD1
j_gene: TRBJ1-1
v_gene: TRBV9
CDR3aa: CASSVRGDRGPNTEAFF
CDR3nt: TGTGCCAGCAGCGTCAGGGGGGACAGGGGGCCGAACACTGAAGCTTTCTTT

abundance: NA
d_gene: NA
j_gene: TRBJ2-1
v_gene: TRBV28
CDR3aa: CASSPDLPYNEQFF
CDR3nt: TGTGCCAGCAGTCCGGACTTACCCTACAATGAGCAGTTCTTC